The source of this T cell receptor (beta chain) is a study of blood T cell repertoires in COVID-19. Study in general: T cells, B-cell-depleted T cells, or PBMCs provided the cDNA or gDNA that served as material.

Germline V CDR1 and CDR2: LGHDT, YNNKEL (reference sequence). V lost 4 bases and J lost 4; bases outside the gene matches: 3. The CDR3 consists of 13 residues. Assay: immunoSEQ multiplex PCR; the TCRdb copy retains only in-frame clones and omits some. The data show over 200,000 clones, approximately 91% seen once. The receptor was derived from a woman aged 55-70 years with acute or convalescent COVID-19. The sample consisted of peripheral blood. This chain uses TRBV3-1 (or the pseudogene TRBV3-2) with TRBJ1-2; 7 bases align to TRBD1. CDR3 sequence reads: CASSLQGSYGYTF. The CDR3 bases are TGTGCCAGCAGCCTACAGGGGTCCTATGGCTACACCTTC.